This T cell receptor beta chain was profiled in a study of T cell responses to AZD1222 COVID-19 vaccine. Study conclusions and caveats: Clonal diversity may have been underestimated, and the donors were mostly white British, with more females than males. Spike-specific TCR repertoires showed rising breadth and depth after two AZD1222 doses. Among spike-specific TCRs, nearly half reportedly target unmutated variant regions.

Assay used: immunoSEQ multiplex PCR; TCRdb lists only in-frame clones, some missing. Of 120,000 to 150,000 clones in the sample, 70% to 90% were seen once. About this clone itself: Its antigen is still unknown.

The germline gives CDR1 GTSNPN, CDR2 SVGIG (reference sequence). CDR3 size: 15 residues. The V gene lost 3 bases and the J gene lost 7 bases, with 19 bases spanning the gap. This chain uses TRBV30 with TRBJ2-1; perhaps D is TRBD1 or TRBD2 (6 bases each). This TCR was sampled from an adult who received the AZD1222 COVID-19 vaccine. The source was peripheral blood, collected 28 days after the second AZD1222 dose. In DNA, the CDR3 is TGTGCCTGGAGGGGATCGGGGGCCGCTGGGAATGAGCAGTTCTTC. Its protein product is CAWRGSGAAGNEQFF.